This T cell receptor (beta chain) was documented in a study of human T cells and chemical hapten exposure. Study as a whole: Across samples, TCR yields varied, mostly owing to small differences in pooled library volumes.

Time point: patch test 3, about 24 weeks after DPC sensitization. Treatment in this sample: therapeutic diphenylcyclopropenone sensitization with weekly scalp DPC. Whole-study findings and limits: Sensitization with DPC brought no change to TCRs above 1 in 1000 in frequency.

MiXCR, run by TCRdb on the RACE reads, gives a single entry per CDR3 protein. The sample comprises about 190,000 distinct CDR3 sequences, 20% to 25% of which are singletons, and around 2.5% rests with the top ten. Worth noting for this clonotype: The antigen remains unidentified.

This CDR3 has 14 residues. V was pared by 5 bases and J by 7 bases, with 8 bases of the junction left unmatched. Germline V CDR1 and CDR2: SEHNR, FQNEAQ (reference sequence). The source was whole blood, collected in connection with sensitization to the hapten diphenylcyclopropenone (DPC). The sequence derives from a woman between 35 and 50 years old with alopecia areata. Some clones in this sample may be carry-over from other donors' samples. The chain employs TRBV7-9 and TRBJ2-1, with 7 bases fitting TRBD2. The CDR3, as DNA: TGTGCCAGCAGCCTCAGGACTAGTAGTAATGAGCAGTTCTTC. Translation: CASSLRTSSNEQFF.